This record concerns one T cell receptor (beta chain) sequence. Antigen unknown. At the DNA level, this CDR3 is encoded by other sequences in the same sample as well. This sample was included in a study of shared clonotypes between healthy human individuals. Clones were read by immunoSEQ multiplex PCR, and TCRdb kept only the in-frame ones, dropping some. This table holds roughly 1 million clones, around 74% found once. This CDR3 is 13 amino acids long. Deletions cut 3 bases from V and 2 bases from J, with 8 bases between. CDR1 SGHRS and CDR2 YFSETQ come from the germline V gene. Points from the study as a whole: Measured sharing among donors was expected to vary with sequencing depth.

The genes are TRBV5-1 and TRBJ1-1, with D maybe TRBD1 (5 bases). Sequencing input: memory CD4+ T cells sorted from blood. The subset: CD45RA-negative fraction. This sequence was found in a man aged 18 to 30 in good health. The CDR3: CASSSTANTEAFF. In nucleotides, the CDR3 is TGCGCCAGCAGCTCGACAGCCAACACTGAAGCTTTCTTT.